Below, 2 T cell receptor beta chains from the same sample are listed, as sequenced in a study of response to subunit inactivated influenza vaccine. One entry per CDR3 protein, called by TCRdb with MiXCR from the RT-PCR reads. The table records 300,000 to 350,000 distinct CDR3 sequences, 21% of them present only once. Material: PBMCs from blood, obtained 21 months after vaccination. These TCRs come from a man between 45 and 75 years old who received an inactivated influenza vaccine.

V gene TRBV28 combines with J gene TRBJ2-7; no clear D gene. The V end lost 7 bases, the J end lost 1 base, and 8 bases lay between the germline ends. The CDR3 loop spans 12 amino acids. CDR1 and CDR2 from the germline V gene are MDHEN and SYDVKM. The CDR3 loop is CASMTGSYEQYF. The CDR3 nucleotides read TGTGCCAGCATGACCGGGTCCTACGAGCAGTACTTC.

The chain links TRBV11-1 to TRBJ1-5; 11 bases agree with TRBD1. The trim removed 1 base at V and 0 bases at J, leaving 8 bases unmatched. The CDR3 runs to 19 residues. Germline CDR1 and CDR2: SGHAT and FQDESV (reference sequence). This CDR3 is CASSLGPGQGVYSNQPQHF. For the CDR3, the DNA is TGTGCCAGCAGCTTAGGCCCGGGACAGGGGGTCTATAGCAATCAGCCCCAGCATTTT.